Listed here are 20 T cell receptor beta chains from one sample, sequenced in a study of technical replicates of blood from a handful of donors. The table came from immunoSEQ multiplex PCR; TCRdb's copy has only in-frame clones and leaves some out. The data hold about 100,000 clones, with approximately 94% observed a single time. The sample was T cells isolated from PBMCs. The source of these receptors is a human donor in good health.

This clone occurred once. The chain links TRBV28 to TRBJ2-7; 8 bases fit TRBD2. V shed 4 bases, J shed 4 bases, and the junction held 9 bases outside the gene matches. Germline-derived CDR1 and CDR2 are MDHEN and SYDVKM. The CDR3 has 15 amino acids. The CDR3 reads CASSWESLAGYEQYF. The CDR3 DNA reads TGTGCCAGCAGTTGGGAGTCTTTAGCGGGATACGAGCAGTACTTC.

V is TRBV30 and J is TRBJ1-5; TRBD1 aligns across 10 bases. Trimming at V came to 1 base and at J to 2 bases, leaving 2 bases not matched to a gene. This CDR3 has 15 amino acids. Germline V CDR1 and CDR2: GTSNPN, SVGIG (reference sequence). The CDR3, as DNA: TGTGCCTGGAGTGGAGGGACAGGGGGCAATCAGCCCCAGCATTTT. Translating gives CAWSGGTGGNQPQHF.

The V call is TRBV7-2, the J call TRBJ1-5; D is ambiguous. Germline V gives CDR1 SGHTA, CDR2 FQGNSA. The CDR3 consists of 13 residues. Trimming cost V 5 bases and J 4 bases, with 9 bases left between them. CDR3 sequence: CASSREINQPQHF. As DNA, the CDR3 is TGTGCCAGCAGCCGTGAGATAAATCAGCCCCAGCATTTT.

The gene calls are TRBV12-1 and TRBJ1-4. TRBV12-1 is listed as a pseudogene. The CDR3 spans 16 residues. CDR3 in DNA: TGTGCCAGCAGCCCTGAGTTGGCCGGGAAGGATGAAAAACTGTTTTTT. Residues: CASSPELAGKDEKLFF.

This chain uses TRBV7-9 with TRBJ2-1; 8 bases agree with TRBD1. Looked up from germline, CDR1 is SEHNR and CDR2 is FQNEAQ (reference sequence). The CDR3 covers 14 residues. The V and J ends lost 3 bases and 8 bases, in that order; junction bases with no gene match: 6. The CDR3 spells CASSFQGAGDEQFF. The DNA for the CDR3 is TGTGCCAGCAGCTTCCAGGGGGCCGGTGATGAGCAGTTCTTC.

This clone was seen once. The chain has TRBV4-1 and TRBJ2-7; maybe TRBD2 (5 bases). The CDR3 has 13 amino acids. V was clipped by 8 bases and J by 0 bases, with 11 bases between them. Per germline, CDR1 MGHRA and CDR2 YSYEKL. In nucleotides, the CDR3 is TGCGCCAGCGTTGGGGAGTTCTCCTACGAGCAGTACTTC. This gives the protein CASVGEFSYEQYF.

This chain links TRBV7-9 with TRBJ2-1; the D gene is possibly TRBD1 (6 bases). The V end lost 4 bases, the J end lost 3 bases, and 10 bases lay between the germline ends. There are 14 residues in the CDR3. CDR1 and CDR2 (germline): SEHNR, FQNEAQ (reference sequence). CDR3 in amino acids: CASSSGDNYNEQFF. The CDR3 nucleotides are TGTGCCAGCAGCTCCGGGGACAACTACAATGAGCAGTTCTTC.

V usage is TRBV5-6 and J usage is TRBJ2-3; TRBD1 matches 9 bases. Looked up from germline, CDR1 is SGHDT and CDR2 is YYEEEE. Losses at the gene ends were 1 base for V and 3 bases for J; bases not matched to a gene: 3. This CDR3 is built from 15 residues. CDR3: CASSLTGTGTDTQYF. CDR3 bases: TGTGCCAGCAGCTTGACCGGGACAGGGACAGATACGCAGTATTTT.

The V and J genes are TRBV7-9 and TRBJ2-5, with a tentative D call TRBD1 (7 bases). There are 14 residues in the CDR3. Germline CDR1 reads SEHNR; CDR2 reads FQNEAQ (reference sequence). The V end lost 7 bases, the J end lost 8 bases, and 20 bases lay between the germline ends. The CDR3: CASTGGRKGQTQYF. For the CDR3, the DNA is TGTGCCAGCACAGGGGGGCGCAAAGGCCAAACCCAGTACTTC.

The chain carries TRBV6-4 and TRBJ2-7; tentatively, D is TRBD2 (6 bases). This CDR3 is 13 amino acids long. The germline gives CDR1 MRHNA, CDR2 SNTAGT. V lost 6 bases and J 5 bases, leaving 14 bases between the germline ends. The CDR3 coding sequence is TGTGCCAGCAGCGAAACCGGGGGTGACGAGCAGTACTTC. Protein sequence: CASSETGGDEQYF.

V is TRBV2 and J is TRBJ2-6, with 8 bases lining up with TRBD1. J lost 0 bases, V lost 6 bases, and 4 bases had no gene match. Looked up from germline, CDR1 is SNHLY and CDR2 is FYNNEI. This CDR3 comprises 16 residues. For the CDR3, the DNA is TGTGCCAGCAGATGGGACAGGACCTCTGGGGCCAACGTCCTGACTTTC. This codes for CASRWDRTSGANVLTF.

V usage is TRBV19 and J usage is TRBJ2-4; a weak D match, TRBD2 (7 bases). The CDR3 is made up of 15 amino acids. V was pared by 4 bases and J by 0 bases, with 10 bases between. Germline V gene data show CDR1 as LNHDA and CDR2 as SQIVND (reference sequence). Written as DNA, the CDR3 is TGTGCCAGTAGTAGAGGGGGGGGAGCCAAAAACATTCAGTACTTC. It translates to CASSRGGGAKNIQYF.

The genes are TRBV30 and TRBJ2-5; possibly TRBD2 for D (6 bases). The ends were cut back, 0 bases at V and 5 bases at J, with 7 bases in the middle. The CDR3 has 12 residues. Germline assignment: CDR1 GTSNPN and CDR2 SVGIG (reference sequence). The CDR3 DNA sequence: TGTGCCTGGAGTGTGGGGAGGGAGACCCAGTACTTC. It yields the protein CAWSVGRETQYF.

The chain recombines TRBV29-1 with TRBJ2-1; 7 bases match TRBD2. V dropped 4 bases and J dropped 6; count of bases not matched to a gene: 6. The germline CDR1 and CDR2 sequences are SQVTM and ANQGSEA. CDR3 length: 13 amino acids. The CDR3 region has the DNA TGCAGCGTTGGGCGGGAGCTTCCCAATGAGCAGTTCTTC. Residues: CSVGRELPNEQFF.

As DNA, the CDR3 is TGTGCCAGCAGCCAGGTGGGAGGGTATGCAACTAATGAAAAACTGTTTTTT. Residues: CASSQVGGYATNEKLFF. The genes are TRBV4-2 and TRBJ1-4; D gene uncertain. The CDR3 runs to 17 residues. Germline V gives CDR1 LGHNA, CDR2 YNFKEQ. The germline V and J ends were trimmed by 3 bases and 0 bases, with 14 bases remaining between them.

This chain links TRBV6-5 with TRBJ2-7, with TRBD1 matching 8 bases. CDR1 is MNHEY, CDR2 SVGAGI, per germline. V lost 6 bases and J lost 0; bases outside the gene matches: 7. The CDR3 length is 15 residues. As DNA, the CDR3 is TGTGCCAGCAGACCGGACAGGGCGAGCTCCTACGAGCAGTACTTC. This encodes CASRPDRASSYEQYF.

This chain connects TRBV6-4 to TRBJ1-1; D not certain. V was clipped by 8 bases and J by 1 base, with 11 bases between them. This CDR3 region has 13 residues. The germline V gene has CDR1 MRHNA and CDR2 SNTAGT. Here the CDR3 reads CASGRSGNTEAFF. The CDR3 DNA is TGTGCCAGCGGAAGGAGCGGGAACACTGAAGCTTTCTTT.

This sequence joins TRBV2 and TRBJ2-4; D call uncertain. V shed 3 bases and J shed 0 bases, with 12 bases lying between them. The CDR3 is 16 residues long. Germline lookup yields CDR1 SNHLY and CDR2 FYNNEI. CDR3 residues: CASSDAGYVAKNIQYF. The CDR3 DNA follows: TGTGCCAGCAGTGATGCAGGATACGTAGCCAAAAACATTCAGTACTTC.

The rearrangement joins TRBV10-1 to TRBJ1-3; TRBD1 aligns across 7 bases. This CDR3 spans 15 amino acids. CDR1 is WNHNN, CDR2 SYGVQD, per germline (reference sequence). V lost 3 bases, J lost 0 bases, and 2 bases stayed unmatched. The CDR3 region is CASSEQGSSGNTIYF. CDR3 nucleotide sequence: TGCGCCAGCAGTGAACAGGGGAGCTCTGGAAACACCATATATTTT.

About this clone itself: Other DNA sequences in the sample encode the same CDR3. The V gene is TRBV2, the J gene TRBJ2-7, with D perhaps matching TRBD2 (5 bases). Germline assignment: CDR1 SNHLY and CDR2 FYNNEI. V was trimmed by 2 bases and J by 5 bases, leaving 13 bases between them. The CDR3 is made up of 14 amino acids. The CDR3 sequence: CASSENSRADEQYF. Here the CDR3 DNA reads TGTGCCAGCAGTGAAAACAGCAGAGCGGACGAGCAGTACTTC.